These T cell receptor beta chains were read from a single sample in a study of early T cells in non-severe SARS-CoV-2 infection. TCRdb itself ran the 5' RACE reads through MiXCR, one entry per CDR3 protein. The repertoire includes about 64,000 distinct CDR3 sequences, roughly 10% of them detected once, and roughly 3% sits in the top ten. Source: whole blood, taken at baseline. The receptor set was obtained from an adult who was a healthcare worker with PCR-confirmed SARS-CoV-2 infection or an uninfected control (not recorded which). Each CDR3 is given with its conserved first and last residue. A D gene is named only where the DNA matches it firmly. Some rows mark clone size as missing; the rest say once, few, many or name a class of expanded clone.

v_call,j_call,clone_size,d_call,cdr3_aa,cdr3_nt
TRBV15,TRBJ1-5,NA,NA,CATSRGRSGARSNQPQHF,TGTGCCACCAGCAGAGGAAGGTCGGGGGCGCGGAGCAATCAGCCCCAGCATTTT
TRBV18,TRBJ2-7,few,NA,CASSPLEARESEQYF,TGTGCCAGCTCACCACTTGAGGCCAGGGAGTCCGAGCAGTACTTC
TRBV4-1,TRBJ2-7,NA,NA,CASSQSVSGAYEQYF,TGCGCCAGCAGCCAGTCCGTATCCGGGGCCTACGAGCAGTACTTC
TRBV11-2,TRBJ2-7,many,NA,CASSHPGTLSYEQYF,TGTGCCAGCAGTCATCCCGGGACACTCTCCTACGAGCAGTACTTC
TRBV5-4,TRBJ2-7,few,TRBD1,CASSAGDRAAYEQYF,TGTGCCAGCAGCGCGGGGGACAGGGCCGCCTACGAGCAGTACTTC
TRBV11-2,TRBJ2-7,NA,TRBD1,CASSLARQGAYEQYF,TGTGCCAGCAGCTTAGCTCGACAGGGCGCCTACGAGCAGTACTTC
TRBV12-3/TRBV12-4,TRBJ2-1,few,NA,CASSQTRTEQFF,TGTGCCAGCAGCCAGACTAGGACAGAGCAGTTCTTC
TRBV9,TRBJ2-7,few,NA,CASSVDGVREQYF,TGTGCCAGCAGCGTAGATGGGGTACGCGAGCAGTACTTC
TRBV11-2,TRBJ2-6,NA,TRBD2,CASSLDRGSGAGANVLTF,TGTGCCAGCAGCTTAGATCGGGGGAGCGGGGCAGGGGCCAACGTCCTGACTTTC
TRBV7-6,TRBJ2-5,many,NA,CASSLVGGSQETQYF,TGTGCCAGCAGCTTAGTCGGGGGCTCCCAAGAGACCCAGTACTTC
TRBV20-1,TRBJ1-2,many,TRBD1,CSAPRTGYDGYTF,TGCAGTGCCCCACGGACAGGATACGATGGCTACACCTTC
TRBV29-1,TRBJ2-7,NA,NA,CSVEYGNYEQYF,TGCAGCGTTGAATACGGGAACTACGAGCAGTACTTC
TRBV7-6,TRBJ1-1,many,NA,CASSLAPTAEAFF,TGTGCCAGCAGCTTAGCACCAACGGCTGAAGCTTTCTTT
TRBV10-3,TRBJ1-5,many,NA,CAISESNQPQHF,TGTGCCATCAGTGAGTCAAATCAGCCCCAGCATTTT